This T cell receptor (beta chain) was obtained from a study of shared clonotypes between healthy human individuals. About this clone itself: The same CDR3 also results from other DNA sequences found in this sample.

Clones were sequenced by immunoSEQ multiplex PCR, and TCRdb holds only the in-frame ones, with some missing. The sample yields fewer than 1.8 million clones, 98% to 99% seen once. Germline V gives CDR1 SGHRS, CDR2 YFSETQ. The CDR3 consists of 17 residues. The J segment lost 2 bases and the V segment lost 4 bases, leaving 6 bases of the junction unmatched. The clonotype comes from a man aged 25 to 40 in good health. Material for sequencing was naive CD4+ T cells sorted from blood. The subset was: CD45RA+ positively selected. The chain is built from TRBV5-1 and TRBJ2-5; 15 positions agree with TRBD2. The CDR3 sequence: CASSLGLAGGLQETQYF. CDR3 in DNA: TGCGCCAGCAGCCTCGGACTAGCGGGAGGGCTGCAAGAGACCCAGTACTTC.